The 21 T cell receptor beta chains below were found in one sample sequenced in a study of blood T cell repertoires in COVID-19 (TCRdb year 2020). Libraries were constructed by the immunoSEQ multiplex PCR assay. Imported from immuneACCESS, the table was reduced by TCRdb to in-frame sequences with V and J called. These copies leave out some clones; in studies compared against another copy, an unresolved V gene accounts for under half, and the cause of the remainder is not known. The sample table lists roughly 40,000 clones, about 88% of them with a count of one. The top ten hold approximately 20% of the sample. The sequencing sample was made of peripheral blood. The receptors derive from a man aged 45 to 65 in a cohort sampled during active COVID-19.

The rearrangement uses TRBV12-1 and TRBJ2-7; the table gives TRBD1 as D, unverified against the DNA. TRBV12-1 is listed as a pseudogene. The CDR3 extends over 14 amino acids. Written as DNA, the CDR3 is TGTGCCACTGCCCGGACAGGAACCCCCTACGAGCAGTACTTC. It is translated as CATARTGTPYEQYF.

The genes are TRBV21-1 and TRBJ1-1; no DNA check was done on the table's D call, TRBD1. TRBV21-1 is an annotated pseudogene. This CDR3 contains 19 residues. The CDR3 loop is CASSPKGGDRGFFGTEAFF. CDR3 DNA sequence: TGTGCCAGCAGCCCGAAAGGGGGGGACAGGGGGTTTTTTGGCACTGAAGCTTTCTTT.

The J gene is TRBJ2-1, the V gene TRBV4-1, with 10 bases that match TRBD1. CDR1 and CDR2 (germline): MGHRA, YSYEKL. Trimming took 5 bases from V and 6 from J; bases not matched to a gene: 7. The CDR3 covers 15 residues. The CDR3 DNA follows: TGCGCCAGCAGCTTTCGACAGGGGGCCACCAATGAGCAGTTCTTC. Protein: CASSFRQGATNEQFF.

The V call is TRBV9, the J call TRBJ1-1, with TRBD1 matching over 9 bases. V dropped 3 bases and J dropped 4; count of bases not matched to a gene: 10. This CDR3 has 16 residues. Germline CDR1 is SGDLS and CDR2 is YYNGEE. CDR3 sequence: CASSAPQGAKGTEAFF. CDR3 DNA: TGTGCCAGCAGCGCACCACAGGGGGCAAAGGGCACTGAAGCTTTCTTT.

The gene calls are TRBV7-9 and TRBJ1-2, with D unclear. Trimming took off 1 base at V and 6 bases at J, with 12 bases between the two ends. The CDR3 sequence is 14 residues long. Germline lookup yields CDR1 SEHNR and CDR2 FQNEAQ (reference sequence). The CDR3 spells CASSLESWLDGYTF. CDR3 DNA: TGTGCCAGCAGCTTAGAGTCCTGGTTAGATGGCTACACCTTC.

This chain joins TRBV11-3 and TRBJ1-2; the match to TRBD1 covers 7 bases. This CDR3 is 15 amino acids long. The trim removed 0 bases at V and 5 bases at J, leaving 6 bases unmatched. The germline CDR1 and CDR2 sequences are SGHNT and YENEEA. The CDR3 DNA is TGTGCCAGCAGCTTAGATCGAGGGGGCTATTATGGCTACACCTTC. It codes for CASSLDRGGYYGYTF.

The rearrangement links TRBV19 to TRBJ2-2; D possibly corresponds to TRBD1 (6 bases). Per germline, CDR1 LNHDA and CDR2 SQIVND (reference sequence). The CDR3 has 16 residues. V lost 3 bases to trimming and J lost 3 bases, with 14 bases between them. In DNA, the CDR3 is TGTGCCAGTAGTATTATGACAGGCTGGGACACCGGGGAGCTGTTTTTT. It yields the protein CASSIMTGWDTGELFF.

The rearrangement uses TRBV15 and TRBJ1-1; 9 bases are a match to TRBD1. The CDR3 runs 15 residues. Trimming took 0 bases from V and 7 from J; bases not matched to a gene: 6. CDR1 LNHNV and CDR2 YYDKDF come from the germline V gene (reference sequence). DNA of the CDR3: TGTGCCACCAGCAGAGATCCCACAGGGGGCAATGAAGCTTTCTTT. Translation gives CATSRDPTGGNEAFF.

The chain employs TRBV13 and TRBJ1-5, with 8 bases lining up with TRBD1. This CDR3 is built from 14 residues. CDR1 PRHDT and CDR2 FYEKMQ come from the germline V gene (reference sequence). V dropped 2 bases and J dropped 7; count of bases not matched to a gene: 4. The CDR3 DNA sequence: TGTGCCAGCAGCTTAAGGGCAGGGGGCCAGCCCCAGCATTTT. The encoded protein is CASSLRAGGQPQHF.

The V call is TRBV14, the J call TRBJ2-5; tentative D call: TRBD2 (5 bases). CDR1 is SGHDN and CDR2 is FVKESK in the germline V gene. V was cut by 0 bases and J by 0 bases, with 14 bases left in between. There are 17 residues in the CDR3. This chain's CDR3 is CASSQEVGNSYQETQYF. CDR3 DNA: TGTGCCAGCAGCCAAGAAGTCGGGAACAGCTACCAAGAGACCCAGTACTTC.

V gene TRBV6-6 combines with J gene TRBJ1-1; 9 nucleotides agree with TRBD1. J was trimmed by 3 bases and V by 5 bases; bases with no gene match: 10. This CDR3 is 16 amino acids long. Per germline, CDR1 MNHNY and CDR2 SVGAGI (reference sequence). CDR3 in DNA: TGTGCCAGCAGTCCGCTTGACAGGGGGAAGGACACTGAAGCTTTCTTT. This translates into CASSPLDRGKDTEAFF.

The CDR3 is CASSPGQGDYGYTF. The CDR3 DNA reads TGTGCCAGCAGCCCTGGACAGGGTGACTATGGCTACACCTTC. V is TRBV5-4 and J is TRBJ1-2; the match to TRBD1 covers 8 bases. CDR3 length: 14 amino acids. Germline V lookup: CDR1 SGHNT, CDR2 YYREEE (reference sequence). Unmatched junction bases numbered 5, after V lost 4 bases and J lost 3 bases.

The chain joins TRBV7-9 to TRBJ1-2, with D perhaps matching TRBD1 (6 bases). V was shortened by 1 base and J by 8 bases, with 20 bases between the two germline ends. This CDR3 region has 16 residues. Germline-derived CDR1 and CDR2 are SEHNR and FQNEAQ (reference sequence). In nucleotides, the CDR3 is TGTGCCAGCAGCTTAGGGCAGGGGATATCTCTCGGGGGCTACACCTTC. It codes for CASSLGQGISLGGYTF.

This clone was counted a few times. The CDR3: CASEAGSQDEQYF. Here the CDR3 DNA reads TGTGCCAGTGAGGCAGGGTCTCAGGACGAGCAGTACTTC. The V call is TRBV19, the J call TRBJ2-7; possibly TRBD1 for D (5 bases). Germline lookup yields CDR1 LNHDA and CDR2 SQIVND (reference sequence). V was cut by 8 bases and J by 5 bases, with 16 bases left in between. The CDR3 is made up of 13 amino acids.

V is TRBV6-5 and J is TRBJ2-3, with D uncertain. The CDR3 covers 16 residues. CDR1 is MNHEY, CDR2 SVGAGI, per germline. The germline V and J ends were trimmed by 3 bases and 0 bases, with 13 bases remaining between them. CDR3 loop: CASSYLPGSSTDTQYF. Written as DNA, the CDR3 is TGTGCCAGCAGTTATCTTCCCGGTTCTAGCACAGATACGCAGTATTTT.

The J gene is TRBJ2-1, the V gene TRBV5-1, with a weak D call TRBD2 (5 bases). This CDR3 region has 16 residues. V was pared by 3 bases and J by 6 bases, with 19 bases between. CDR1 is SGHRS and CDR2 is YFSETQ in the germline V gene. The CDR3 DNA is TGCGCCAGCAGCTCCGCACGGGTCAACGGAGGCAATGAGCAGTTCTTC. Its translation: CASSSARVNGGNEQFF.

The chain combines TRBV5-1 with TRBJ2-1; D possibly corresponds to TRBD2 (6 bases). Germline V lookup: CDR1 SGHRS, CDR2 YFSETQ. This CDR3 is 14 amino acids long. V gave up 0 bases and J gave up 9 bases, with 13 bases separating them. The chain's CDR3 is CASSLGSGEGEQFF. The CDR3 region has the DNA TGCGCCAGCAGCTTGGGATCGGGGGAAGGTGAGCAGTTCTTC. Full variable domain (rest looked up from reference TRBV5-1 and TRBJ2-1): KAGVTQTPRYLIKTRGQQVTLSCSPISGHRSVSWYQQTPGQGLQFLFEYFSETQRNKGNFPGRFSGRQFSNSRSEMNVSTLELGDSALYLCASSLGSGEGEQFFGPGTRLTVL.

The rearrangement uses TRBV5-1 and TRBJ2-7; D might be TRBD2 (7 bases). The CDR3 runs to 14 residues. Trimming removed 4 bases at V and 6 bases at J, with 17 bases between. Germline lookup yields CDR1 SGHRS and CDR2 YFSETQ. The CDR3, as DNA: TGCGCCAGCAGCGGGGGGGCCGACTCTTCCGAGCAGTACTTC. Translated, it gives CASSGGADSSEQYF.

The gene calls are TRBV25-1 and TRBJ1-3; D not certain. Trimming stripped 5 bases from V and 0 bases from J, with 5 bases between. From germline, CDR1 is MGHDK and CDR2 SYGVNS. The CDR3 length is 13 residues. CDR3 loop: CASSTISGNTIYF. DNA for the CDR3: TGTGCCAGCAGTACAATCTCTGGAAACACCATATATTTT. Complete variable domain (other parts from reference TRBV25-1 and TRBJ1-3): EADIYQTPRYLVIGTGKKITLECSQTMGHDKMYWYQQDPGMELHLIHYSYGVNSTEKGDLSSESTVSRIRTEHFPLTLESARPSHTSQYLCASSTISGNTIYFGEGSWLTVV.

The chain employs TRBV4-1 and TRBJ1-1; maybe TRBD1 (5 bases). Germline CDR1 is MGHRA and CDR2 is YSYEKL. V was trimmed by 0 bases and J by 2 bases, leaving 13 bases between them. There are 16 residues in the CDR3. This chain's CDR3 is CASSQDQGASNTEAFF. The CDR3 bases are TGCGCCAGCAGCCAAGATCAAGGGGCGAGTAACACTGAAGCTTTCTTT.

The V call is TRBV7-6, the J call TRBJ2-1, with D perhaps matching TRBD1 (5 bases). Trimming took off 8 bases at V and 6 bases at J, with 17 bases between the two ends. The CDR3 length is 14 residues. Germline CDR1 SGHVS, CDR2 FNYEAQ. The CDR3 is CASAIGASLNEQFF. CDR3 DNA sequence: TGTGCCAGCGCCATAGGGGCCAGTCTCAATGAGCAGTTCTTC.